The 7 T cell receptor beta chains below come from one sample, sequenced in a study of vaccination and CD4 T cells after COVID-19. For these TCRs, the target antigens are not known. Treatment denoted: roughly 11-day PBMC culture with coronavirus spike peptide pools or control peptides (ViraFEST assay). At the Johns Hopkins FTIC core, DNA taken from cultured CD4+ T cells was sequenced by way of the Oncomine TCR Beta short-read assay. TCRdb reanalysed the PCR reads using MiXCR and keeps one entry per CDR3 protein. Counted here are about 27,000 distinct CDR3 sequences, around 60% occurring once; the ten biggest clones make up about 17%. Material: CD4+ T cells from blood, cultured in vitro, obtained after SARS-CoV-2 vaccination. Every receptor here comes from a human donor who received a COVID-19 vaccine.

The CDR3 sequence is CASSPQASGGVSTDTQYF. CDR3 in DNA: TGTGCCAGTAGTCCTCAGGCTAGCGGGGGGGTTAGCACAGATACGCAGTATTTT. The chain couples TRBV19 to TRBJ2-3; 12 bases match TRBD2. From germline, CDR1 is LNHDA and CDR2 SQIVND (reference sequence). V trimming: 5 bases; J trimming: 0 bases; junction bases outside the gene matches: 9. CDR3 length equals 18 residues.

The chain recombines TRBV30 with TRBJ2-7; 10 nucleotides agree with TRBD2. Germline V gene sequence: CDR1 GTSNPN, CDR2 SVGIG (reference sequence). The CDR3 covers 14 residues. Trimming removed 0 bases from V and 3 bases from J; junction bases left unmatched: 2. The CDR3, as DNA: TGTGCCTGGAGTGTATTAGCGGGGGGCTACGAGCAGTACTTC. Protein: CAWSVLAGGYEQYF.

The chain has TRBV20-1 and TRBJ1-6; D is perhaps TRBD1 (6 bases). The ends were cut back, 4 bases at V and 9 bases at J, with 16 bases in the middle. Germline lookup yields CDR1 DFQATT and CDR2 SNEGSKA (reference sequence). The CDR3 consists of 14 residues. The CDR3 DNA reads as TGCAGTGCTAAGGGGGTGACCGGTGGTTCACCCCTCCACTTT. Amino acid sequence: CSAKGVTGGSPLHF.

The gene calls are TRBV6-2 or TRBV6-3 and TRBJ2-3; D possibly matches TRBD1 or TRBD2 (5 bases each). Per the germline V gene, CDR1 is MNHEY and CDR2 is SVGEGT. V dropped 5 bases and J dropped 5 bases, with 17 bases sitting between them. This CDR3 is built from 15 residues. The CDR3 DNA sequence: TGTGCCAGCAGTCTAGGGTCCTTGGGGGTAGATACGCAGTATTTT. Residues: CASSLGSLGVDTQYF.

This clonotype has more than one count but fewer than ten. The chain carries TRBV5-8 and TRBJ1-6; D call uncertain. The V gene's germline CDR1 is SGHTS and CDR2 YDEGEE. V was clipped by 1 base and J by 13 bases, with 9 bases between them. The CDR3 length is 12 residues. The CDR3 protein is CASSLTGRPLHF. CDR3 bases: TGTGCCAGCAGCTTGACCGGCAGGCCCCTCCACTTT.

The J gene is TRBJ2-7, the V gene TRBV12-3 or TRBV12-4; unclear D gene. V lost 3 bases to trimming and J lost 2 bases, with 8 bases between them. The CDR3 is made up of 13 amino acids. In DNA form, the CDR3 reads TGTGCCAGCAGTTTGAGGTTTCCCTACGAGCAGTACTTC. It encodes CASSLRFPYEQYF.

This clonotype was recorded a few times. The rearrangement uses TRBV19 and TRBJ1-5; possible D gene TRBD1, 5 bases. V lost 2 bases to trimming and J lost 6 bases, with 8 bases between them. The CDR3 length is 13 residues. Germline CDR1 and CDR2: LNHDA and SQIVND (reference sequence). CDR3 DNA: TGTGCCAGTAGTATAAGGGGCTCTCAGCCCCAGCATTTT. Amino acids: CASSIRGSQPQHF.